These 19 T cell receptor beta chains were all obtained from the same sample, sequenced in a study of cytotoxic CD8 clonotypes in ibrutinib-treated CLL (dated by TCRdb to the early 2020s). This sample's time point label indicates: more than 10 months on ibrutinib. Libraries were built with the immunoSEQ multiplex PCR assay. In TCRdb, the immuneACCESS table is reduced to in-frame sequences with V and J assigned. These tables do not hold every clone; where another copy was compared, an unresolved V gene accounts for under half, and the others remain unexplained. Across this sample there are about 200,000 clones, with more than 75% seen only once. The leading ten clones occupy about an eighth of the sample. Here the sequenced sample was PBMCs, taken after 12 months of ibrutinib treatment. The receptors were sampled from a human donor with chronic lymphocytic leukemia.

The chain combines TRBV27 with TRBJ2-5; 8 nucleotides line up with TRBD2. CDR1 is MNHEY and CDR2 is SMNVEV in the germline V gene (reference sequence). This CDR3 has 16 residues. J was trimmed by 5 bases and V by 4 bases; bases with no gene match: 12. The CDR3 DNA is TGTGCCAGCAGTTCCTACCCAAGCGGGAGTGGCGAGACCCAGTACTTC. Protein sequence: CASSSYPSGSGETQYF.

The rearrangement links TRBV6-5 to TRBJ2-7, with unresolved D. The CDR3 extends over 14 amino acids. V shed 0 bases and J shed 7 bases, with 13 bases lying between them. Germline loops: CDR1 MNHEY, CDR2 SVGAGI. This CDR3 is CASSYSSPFEEQYF. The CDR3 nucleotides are TGTGCCAGCAGTTACTCGAGCCCGTTCGAGGAGCAGTACTTC.

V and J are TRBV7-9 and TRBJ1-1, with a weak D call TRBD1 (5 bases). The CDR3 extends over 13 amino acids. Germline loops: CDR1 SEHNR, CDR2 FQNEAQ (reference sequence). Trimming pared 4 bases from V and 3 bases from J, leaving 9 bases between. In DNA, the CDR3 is TGTGCCAGCAGCTCCAGGGTGGACACTGAAGCTTTCTTT. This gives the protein CASSSRVDTEAFF.

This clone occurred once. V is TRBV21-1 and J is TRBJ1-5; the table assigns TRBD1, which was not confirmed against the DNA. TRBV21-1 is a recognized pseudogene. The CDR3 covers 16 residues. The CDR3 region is CASSKISVNSNQPQHF. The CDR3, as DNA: TGTGCCAGCAGCAAAATATCAGTCAATAGCAATCAGCCCCAGCATTTT.

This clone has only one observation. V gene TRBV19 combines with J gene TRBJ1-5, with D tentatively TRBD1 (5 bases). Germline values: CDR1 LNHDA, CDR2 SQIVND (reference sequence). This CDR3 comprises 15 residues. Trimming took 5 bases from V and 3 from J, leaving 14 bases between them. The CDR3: CASSSEPGTNQPQHF. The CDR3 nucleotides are TGTGCCAGTAGTTCGGAACCAGGGACCAATCAGCCCCAGCATTTT.

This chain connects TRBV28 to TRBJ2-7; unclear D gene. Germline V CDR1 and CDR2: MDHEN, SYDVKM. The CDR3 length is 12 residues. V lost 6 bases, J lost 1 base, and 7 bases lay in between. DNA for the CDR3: TGTGCCAGCAGCCCCCCATCCTACGAGCAGTACTTC. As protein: CASSPPSYEQYF.

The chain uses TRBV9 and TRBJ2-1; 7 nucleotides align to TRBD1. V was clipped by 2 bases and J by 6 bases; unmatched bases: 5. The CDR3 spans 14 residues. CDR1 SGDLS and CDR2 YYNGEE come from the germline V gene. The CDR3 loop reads CASSVTDRANEQFF. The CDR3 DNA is TGTGCCAGCAGCGTGACCGACAGGGCCAATGAGCAGTTCTTC. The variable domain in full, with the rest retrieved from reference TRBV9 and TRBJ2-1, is DSGVTQTPKHLITATGQRVTLRCSPRSGDLSVYWYQQSLDQGLQFLIQYYNGEERAKGNILERFSAQQFPDLHSELNLSSLELGDSALYFCASSVTDRANEQFFGPGTRLTVL.

CDR3 sequence: CASSLRGAPYEQYF. The CDR3, as DNA: TGTGCCAGCAGTCTCCGGGGGGCTCCCTACGAGCAGTACTTC. The V call is TRBV2, the J call TRBJ2-7; the D gene is possibly TRBD2 (7 bases). V was trimmed by 5 bases and J by 2 bases, leaving 13 bases between them. Germline V CDR1 and CDR2: SNHLY, FYNNEI. The length of the CDR3 is 14 residues.

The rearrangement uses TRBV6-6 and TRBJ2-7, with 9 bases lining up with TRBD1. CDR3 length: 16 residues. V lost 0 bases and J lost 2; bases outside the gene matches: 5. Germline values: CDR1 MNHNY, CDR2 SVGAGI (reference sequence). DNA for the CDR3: TGTGCCAGCAGTTACTCAAGGACAGGGGACCCCTACGAGCAGTACTTC. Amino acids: CASSYSRTGDPYEQYF.

CDR3 residues: CASSLQGGTEAFF. DNA of the CDR3: TGTGCCAGTAGTCTCCAGGGGGGTACTGAAGCTTTCTTT. The V gene is TRBV19, the J gene TRBJ1-1; TRBD1 aligns across 7 bases. The CDR3 sequence is 13 residues long. Germline CDR1 reads LNHDA; CDR2 reads SQIVND (reference sequence). V lost 5 bases to trimming and J lost 5 bases; unmatched junction nucleotides: 5.

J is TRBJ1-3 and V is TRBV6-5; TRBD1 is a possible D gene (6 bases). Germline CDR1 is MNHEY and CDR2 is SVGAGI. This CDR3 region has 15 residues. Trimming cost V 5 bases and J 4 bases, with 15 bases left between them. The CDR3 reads CASSQTGYNGNTIYF. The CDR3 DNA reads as TGTGCCAGCAGTCAAACAGGGTACAACGGAAACACCATATATTTT.

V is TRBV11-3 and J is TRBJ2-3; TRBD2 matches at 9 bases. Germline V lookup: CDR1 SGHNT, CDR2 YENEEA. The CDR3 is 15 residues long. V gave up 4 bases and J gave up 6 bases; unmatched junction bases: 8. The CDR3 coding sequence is TGTGCCAGCAGCTCTGGCGGGGGGGGAGTGGATACGCAGTATTTT. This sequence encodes CASSSGGGGVDTQYF.

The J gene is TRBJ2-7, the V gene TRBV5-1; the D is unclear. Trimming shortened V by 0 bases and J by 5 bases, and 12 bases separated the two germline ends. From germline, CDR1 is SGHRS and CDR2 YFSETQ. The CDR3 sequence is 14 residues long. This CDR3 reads CASSLGRLWDEQYF. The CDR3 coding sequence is TGCGCCAGCAGCTTGGGCCGCCTCTGGGACGAGCAGTACTTC.

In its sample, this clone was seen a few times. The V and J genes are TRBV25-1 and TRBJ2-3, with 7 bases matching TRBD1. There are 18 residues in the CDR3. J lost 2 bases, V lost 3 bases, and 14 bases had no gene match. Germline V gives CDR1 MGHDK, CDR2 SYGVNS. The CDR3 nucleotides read TGTGCCAGCAGTGATCCATCCTCCCGGGACAGCCACACAGATACGCAGTATTTT. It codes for CASSDPSSRDSHTDTQYF.

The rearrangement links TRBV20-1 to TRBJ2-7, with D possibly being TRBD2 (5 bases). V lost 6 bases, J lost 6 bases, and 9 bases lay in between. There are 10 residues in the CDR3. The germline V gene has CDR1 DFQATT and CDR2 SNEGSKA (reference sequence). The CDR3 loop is CSARRTEQYF. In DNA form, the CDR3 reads TGCAGTGCAAGGAGGACCGAGCAGTACTTC.

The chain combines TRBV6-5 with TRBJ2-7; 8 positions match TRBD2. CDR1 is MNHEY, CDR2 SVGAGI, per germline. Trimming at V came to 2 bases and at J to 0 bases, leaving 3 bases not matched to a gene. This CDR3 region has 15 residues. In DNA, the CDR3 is TGTGCCAGCAGTTACGGCACTAGCGGCTCCTACGAGCAGTACTTC. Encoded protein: CASSYGTSGSYEQYF.

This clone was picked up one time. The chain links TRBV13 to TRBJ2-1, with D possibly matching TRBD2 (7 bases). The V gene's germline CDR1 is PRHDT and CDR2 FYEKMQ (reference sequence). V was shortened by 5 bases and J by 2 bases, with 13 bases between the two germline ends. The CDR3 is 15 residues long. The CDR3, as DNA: TGTGCCAGCAGCCCGGGGGGCCTGACCTACAATGAGCAGTTCTTC. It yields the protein CASSPGGLTYNEQFF.

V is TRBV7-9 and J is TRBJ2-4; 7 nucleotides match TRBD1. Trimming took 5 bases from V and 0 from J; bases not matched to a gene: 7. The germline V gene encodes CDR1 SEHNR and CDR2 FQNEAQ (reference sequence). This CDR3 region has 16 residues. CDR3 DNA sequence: TGTGCCAGCAGCCGATACAGGGGTCTAGCCAAAAACATTCAGTACTTC. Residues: CASSRYRGLAKNIQYF. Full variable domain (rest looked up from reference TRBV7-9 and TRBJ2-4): DTGVSQNPRHKITKRGQNVTFRCDPISEHNRLYWYRQTLGQGPEFLTYFQNEAQLEKSRLLSDRFSAERPKGSFSTLEIQRTEQGDSAMYLCASSRYRGLAKNIQYFGAGTRLSVL.

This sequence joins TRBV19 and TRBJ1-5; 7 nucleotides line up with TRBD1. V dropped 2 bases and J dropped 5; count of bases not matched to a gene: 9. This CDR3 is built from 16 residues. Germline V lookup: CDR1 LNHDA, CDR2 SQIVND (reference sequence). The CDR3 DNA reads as TGTGCCAGTAGTATAAGGCCTCTTCAGGGGGATCAGCCCCAGCATTTT. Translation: CASSIRPLQGDQPQHF.